This TCR beta chain was sequenced during a study of OX40 agonist ivuxolimab in advanced cancers. Study in general: Dose-escalation cases comprised hepatocellular carcinoma, melanoma, renal cell or head and neck cancer. Among those treated, three patients had partial responses, one with hepatocellular carcinoma and two with cutaneous melanoma.

The study sampled blood at baseline, cycle 4 day 1, and cycle 7 day 1. TCRdb keeps only in-frame clones here, not all; method: immunoSEQ multiplex PCR. The table includes roughly 33,000 clones, 84% detected once. This CDR3 region has 12 residues. Germline-derived CDR1 and CDR2 are MNHNS and SASEGT. Trimming cost V 6 bases and J 9 bases, with 12 bases left between them. Findings of the study overall: Some nonresponders additionally presented with little normalized T-cell clonal expansion.

With regard to this clone: Antigen: not known.

Sequencing was performed on CD4+ or CD8+ T cells sorted from blood, taken in a trial of the OX40 agonist ivuxolimab. This receptor was obtained from an adult with an advanced solid tumor such as melanoma, head and neck, liver or kidney cancer. The rearrangement uses TRBV6-1 and TRBJ2-1; a weak D match, TRBD2 (6 bases). CDR3 loop: CASRRLGGEQFF. In DNA form, the CDR3 reads TGTGCCAGCAGGCGACTAGGAGGTGAGCAGTTCTTC.